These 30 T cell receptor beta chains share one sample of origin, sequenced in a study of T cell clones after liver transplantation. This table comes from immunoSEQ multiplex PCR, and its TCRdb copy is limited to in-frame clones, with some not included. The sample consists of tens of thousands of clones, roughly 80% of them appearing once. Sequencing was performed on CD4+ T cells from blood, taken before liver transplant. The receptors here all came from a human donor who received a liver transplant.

The chain's CDR3 is CASKGGTSGANVLTF. The CDR3 DNA is TGTGCCAGCAAAGGGGGGACCTCTGGGGCCAACGTCCTGACTTTC. This sequence joins TRBV2 and TRBJ2-6; possibly TRBD1 or TRBD2 for D (6 bases each). Per the germline V gene, CDR1 is SNHLY and CDR2 is FYNNEI. The CDR3 is 15 amino acids. The ends were cut back, 7 bases at V and 0 bases at J, with 10 bases in the middle. The full variable domain, its missing parts supplied by reference TRBV2 and TRBJ2-6, is EPEVTQTPSHQVTQMGQEVILRCVPISNHLYFYWYRQILGQKVEFLVSFYNNEISEKSEIFDDQFSVERPDGSNFTLKIRSTKLEDSAMYFCASKGGTSGANVLTFGAGSRLTVL.

CDR3 sequence reads: CASSADRQETQYF. The CDR3, as DNA: TGTGCCAGCAGCGCGGACAGGCAAGAGACCCAGTACTTC. J is TRBJ2-5 and V is TRBV7-2; 7 nucleotides line up with TRBD1. V trimming: 5 bases; J trimming: 2 bases; junction bases outside the gene matches: 2. CDR1 is SGHTA and CDR2 is FQGNSA in the germline V gene. The CDR3 extends over 13 amino acids.

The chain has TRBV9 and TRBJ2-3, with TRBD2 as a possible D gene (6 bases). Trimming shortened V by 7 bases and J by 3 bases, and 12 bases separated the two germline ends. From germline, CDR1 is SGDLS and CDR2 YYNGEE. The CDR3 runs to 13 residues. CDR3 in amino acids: CASGLSYTDTQYF. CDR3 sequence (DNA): TGTGCCAGCGGACTATCATATACAGATACGCAGTATTTT.

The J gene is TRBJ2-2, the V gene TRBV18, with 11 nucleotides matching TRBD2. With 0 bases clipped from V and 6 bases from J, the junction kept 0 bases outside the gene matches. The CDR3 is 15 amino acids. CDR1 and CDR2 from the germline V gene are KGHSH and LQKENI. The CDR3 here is CASSPPLAGAGELFF. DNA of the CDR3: TGTGCCAGCTCACCACCACTAGCGGGAGCCGGGGAGCTGTTTTTT.

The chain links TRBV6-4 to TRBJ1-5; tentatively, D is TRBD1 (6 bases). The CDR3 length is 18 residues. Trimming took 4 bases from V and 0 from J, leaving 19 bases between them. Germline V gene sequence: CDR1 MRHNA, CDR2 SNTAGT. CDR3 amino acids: CASSVDRTVNYSNQPQHF. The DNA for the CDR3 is TGTGCCAGCAGTGTGGATAGGACAGTAAATTATAGCAATCAGCCCCAGCATTTT.

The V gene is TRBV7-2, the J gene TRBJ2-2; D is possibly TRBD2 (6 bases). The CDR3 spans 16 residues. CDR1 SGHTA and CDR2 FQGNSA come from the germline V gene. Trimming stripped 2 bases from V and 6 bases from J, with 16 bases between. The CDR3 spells CASSLTLARSAGELFF. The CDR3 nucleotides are TGTGCCAGCAGCTTAACCCTAGCGAGAAGCGCCGGGGAGCTGTTTTTT.

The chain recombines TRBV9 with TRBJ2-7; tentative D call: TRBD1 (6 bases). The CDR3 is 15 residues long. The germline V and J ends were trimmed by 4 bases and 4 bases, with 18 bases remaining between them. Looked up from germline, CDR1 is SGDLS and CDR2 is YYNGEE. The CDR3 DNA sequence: TGTGCCAGCAGCACTGACCTGGGGGCGAGTTACGAGCAGTACTTC. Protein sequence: CASSTDLGASYEQYF.

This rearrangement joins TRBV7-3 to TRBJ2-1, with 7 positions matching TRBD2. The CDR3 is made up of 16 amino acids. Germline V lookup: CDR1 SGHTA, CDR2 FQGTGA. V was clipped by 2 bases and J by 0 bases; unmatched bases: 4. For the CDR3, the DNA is TGTGCCAGCAGCTTATACCGGGAGGTCTCCTACAATGAGCAGTTCTTC. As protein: CASSLYREVSYNEQFF.

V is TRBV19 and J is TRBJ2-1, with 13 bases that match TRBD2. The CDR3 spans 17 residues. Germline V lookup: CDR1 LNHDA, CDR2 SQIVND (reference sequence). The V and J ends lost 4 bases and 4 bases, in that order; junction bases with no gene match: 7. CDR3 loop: CASSNGLAGAWYNEQFF. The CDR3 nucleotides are TGTGCCAGTAGTAACGGACTAGCGGGAGCATGGTACAATGAGCAGTTCTTC.

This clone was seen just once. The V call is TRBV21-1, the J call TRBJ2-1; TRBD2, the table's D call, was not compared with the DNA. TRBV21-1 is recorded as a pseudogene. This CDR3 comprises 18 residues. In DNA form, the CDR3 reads TGTGCCAGCACCACTCTAGCGGGAGGGCCCAGCTCCTACAATGAGCAGTTCTTC. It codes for CASTTLAGGPSSYNEQFF.

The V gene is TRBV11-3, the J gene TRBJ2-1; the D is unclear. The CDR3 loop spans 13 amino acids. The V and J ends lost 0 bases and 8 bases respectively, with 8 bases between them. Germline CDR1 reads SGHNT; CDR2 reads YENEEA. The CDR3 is CASSLETPDEQFF. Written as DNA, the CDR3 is TGTGCCAGCAGCTTAGAGACACCCGATGAGCAGTTCTTC.

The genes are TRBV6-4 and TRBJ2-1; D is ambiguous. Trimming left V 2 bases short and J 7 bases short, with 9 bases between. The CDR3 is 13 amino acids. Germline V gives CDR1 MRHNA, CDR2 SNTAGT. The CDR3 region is CASSDGRSNEQFF. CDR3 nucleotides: TGTGCCAGCAGTGACGGGCGATCAAATGAGCAGTTCTTC.

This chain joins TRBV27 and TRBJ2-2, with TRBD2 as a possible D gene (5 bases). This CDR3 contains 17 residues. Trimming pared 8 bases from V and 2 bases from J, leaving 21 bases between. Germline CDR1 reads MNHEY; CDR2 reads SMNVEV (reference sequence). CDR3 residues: CASRRLALDINTGELFF. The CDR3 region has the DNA TGTGCCAGCCGGAGGTTAGCACTGGATATCAACACCGGGGAGCTGTTTTTT.

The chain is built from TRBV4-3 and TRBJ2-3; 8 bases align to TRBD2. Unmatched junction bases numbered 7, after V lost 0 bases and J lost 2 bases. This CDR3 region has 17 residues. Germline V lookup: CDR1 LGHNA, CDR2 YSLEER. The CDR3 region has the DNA TGCGCCAGCAGCCAAGACCAACACGGGGGGGACACAGATACGCAGTATTTT. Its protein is CASSQDQHGGDTDTQYF.

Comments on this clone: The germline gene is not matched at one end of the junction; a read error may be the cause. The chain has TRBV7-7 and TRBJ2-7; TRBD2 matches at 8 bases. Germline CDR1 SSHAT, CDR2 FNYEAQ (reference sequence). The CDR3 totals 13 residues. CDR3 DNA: TGTGCTAGCAGCGCGAGCGGGAGACGCGAGCAGTACTTC. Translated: CASSASGRREQYF.

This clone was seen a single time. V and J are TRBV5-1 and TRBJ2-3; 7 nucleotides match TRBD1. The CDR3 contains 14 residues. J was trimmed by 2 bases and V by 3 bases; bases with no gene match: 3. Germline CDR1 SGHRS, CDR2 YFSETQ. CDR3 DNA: TGCGCCAGCAGCTGGGACAGCTCCACAGATACGCAGTATTTT. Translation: CASSWDSSTDTQYF. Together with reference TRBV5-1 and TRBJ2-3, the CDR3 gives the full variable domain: KAGVTQTPRYLIKTRGQQVTLSCSPISGHRSVSWYQQTPGQGLQFLFEYFSETQRNKGNFPGRFSGRQFSNSRSEMNVSTLELGDSALYLCASSWDSSTDTQYFGPGTRLTVL.

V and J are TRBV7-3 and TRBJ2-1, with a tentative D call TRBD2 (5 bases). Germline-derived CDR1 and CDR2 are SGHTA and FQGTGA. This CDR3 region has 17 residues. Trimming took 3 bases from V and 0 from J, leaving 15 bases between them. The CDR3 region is CASSFGRLGSSYNEQFF. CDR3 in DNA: TGTGCCAGCAGCTTCGGTCGCCTAGGGAGCTCCTACAATGAGCAGTTCTTC.

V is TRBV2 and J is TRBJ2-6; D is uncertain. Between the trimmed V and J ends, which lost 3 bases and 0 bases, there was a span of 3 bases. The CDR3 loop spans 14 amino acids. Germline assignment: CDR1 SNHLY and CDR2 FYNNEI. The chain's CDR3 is CASSETSGANVLTF. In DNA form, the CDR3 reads TGTGCCAGCAGTGAGACCTCTGGGGCCAACGTCCTGACTTTC.

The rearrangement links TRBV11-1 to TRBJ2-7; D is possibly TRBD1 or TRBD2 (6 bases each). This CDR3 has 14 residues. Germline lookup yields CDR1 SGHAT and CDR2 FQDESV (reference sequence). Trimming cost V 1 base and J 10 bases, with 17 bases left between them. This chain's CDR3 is CASSLEGGTKTQYF. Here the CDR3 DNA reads TGTGCCAGCAGCTTAGAAGGAGGGACAAAAACCCAGTACTTC.

The CDR3 bases are TGTGCCAGCAGCTTAGGCCTTGGGCGCATTAAAGGGAACACCGGGGAGCTGTTTTTT. Its protein product is CASSLGLGRIKGNTGELFF. This chain links TRBV13 with TRBJ2-2; D unresolved. The ends were cut back, 0 bases at V and 1 base at J, with 18 bases in the middle. The CDR3 has 19 residues. Germline CDR1 reads PRHDT; CDR2 reads FYEKMQ (reference sequence). The full variable domain, its missing parts supplied by reference TRBV13 and TRBJ2-2, is AAGVIQSPRHLIKEKRETATLKCYPIPRHDTVYWYQQGPGQDPQFLISFYEKMQSDKGSIPDRFSAQQFSDYHSELNMSSLELGDSALYFCASSLGLGRIKGNTGELFFGEGSRLTVL.

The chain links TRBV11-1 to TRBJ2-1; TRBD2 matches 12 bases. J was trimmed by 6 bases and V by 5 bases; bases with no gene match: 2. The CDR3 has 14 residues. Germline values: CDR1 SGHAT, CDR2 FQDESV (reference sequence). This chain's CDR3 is CASSRTSGTNEQFF. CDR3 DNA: TGTGCCAGCAGCCGGACTAGCGGGACCAATGAGCAGTTCTTC.

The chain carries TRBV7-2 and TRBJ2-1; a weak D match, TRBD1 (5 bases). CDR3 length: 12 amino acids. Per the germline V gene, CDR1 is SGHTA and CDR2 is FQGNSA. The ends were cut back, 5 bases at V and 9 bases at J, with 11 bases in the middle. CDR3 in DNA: TGTGCCAGCAGCGTAGGAACAGGTGAGCAGTTCTTC. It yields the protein CASSVGTGEQFF.

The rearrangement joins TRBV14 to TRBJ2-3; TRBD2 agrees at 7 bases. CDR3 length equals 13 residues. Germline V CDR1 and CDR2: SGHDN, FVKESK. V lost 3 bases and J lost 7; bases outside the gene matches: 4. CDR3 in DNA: TGTGCCAGCAGCCAGGAAGCGGGGTATACGCAGTATTTT. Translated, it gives CASSQEAGYTQYF.

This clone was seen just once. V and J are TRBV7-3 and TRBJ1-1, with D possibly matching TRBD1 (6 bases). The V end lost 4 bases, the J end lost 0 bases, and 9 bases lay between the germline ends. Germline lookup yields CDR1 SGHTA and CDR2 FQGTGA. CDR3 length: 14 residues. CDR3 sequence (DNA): TGTGCCAGCAGCTCGACAGGTTTGAACACTGAAGCTTTCTTT. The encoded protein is CASSSTGLNTEAFF.

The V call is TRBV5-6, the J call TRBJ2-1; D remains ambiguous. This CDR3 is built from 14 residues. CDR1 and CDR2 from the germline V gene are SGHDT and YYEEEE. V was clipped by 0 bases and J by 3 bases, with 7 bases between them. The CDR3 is CASSLVLYYNEQFF. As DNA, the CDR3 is TGTGCCAGCAGCTTGGTCTTGTACTACAATGAGCAGTTCTTC.

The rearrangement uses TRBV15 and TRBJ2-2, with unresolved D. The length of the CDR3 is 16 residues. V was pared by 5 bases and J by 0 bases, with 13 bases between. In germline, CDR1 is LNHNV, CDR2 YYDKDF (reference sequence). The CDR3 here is CATSRTTFTNTGELFF. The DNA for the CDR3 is TGTGCCACCAGCCGCACGACATTCACGAACACCGGGGAGCTGTTTTTT.

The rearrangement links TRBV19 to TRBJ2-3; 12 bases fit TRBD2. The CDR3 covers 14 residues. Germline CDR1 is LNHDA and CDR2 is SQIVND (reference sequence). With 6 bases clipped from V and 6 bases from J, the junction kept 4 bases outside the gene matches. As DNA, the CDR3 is TGTGCCAGTAGACTAGCGGGAGGACGGGATACGCAGTATTTT. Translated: CASRLAGGRDTQYF.

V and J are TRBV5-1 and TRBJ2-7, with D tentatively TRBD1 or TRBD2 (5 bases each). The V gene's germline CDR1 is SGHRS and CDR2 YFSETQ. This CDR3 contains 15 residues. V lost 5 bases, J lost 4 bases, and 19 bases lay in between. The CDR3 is CASRESAGLAYEQYF. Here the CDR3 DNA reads TGCGCCAGCAGGGAGTCGGCAGGGCTAGCTTACGAGCAGTACTTC.

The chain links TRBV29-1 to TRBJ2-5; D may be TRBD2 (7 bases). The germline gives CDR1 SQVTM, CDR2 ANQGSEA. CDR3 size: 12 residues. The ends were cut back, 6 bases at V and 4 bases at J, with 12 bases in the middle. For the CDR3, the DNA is TGCAGCGTCGGGGGGCGGGGAGAGACCCAGTACTTC. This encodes CSVGGRGETQYF.

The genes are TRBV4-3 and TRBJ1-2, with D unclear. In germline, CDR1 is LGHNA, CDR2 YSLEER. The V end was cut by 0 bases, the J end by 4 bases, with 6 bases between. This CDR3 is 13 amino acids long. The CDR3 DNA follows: TGCGCCAGCAGCCAAGACAGGATCTATGGCTACACCTTC. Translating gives CASSQDRIYGYTF.